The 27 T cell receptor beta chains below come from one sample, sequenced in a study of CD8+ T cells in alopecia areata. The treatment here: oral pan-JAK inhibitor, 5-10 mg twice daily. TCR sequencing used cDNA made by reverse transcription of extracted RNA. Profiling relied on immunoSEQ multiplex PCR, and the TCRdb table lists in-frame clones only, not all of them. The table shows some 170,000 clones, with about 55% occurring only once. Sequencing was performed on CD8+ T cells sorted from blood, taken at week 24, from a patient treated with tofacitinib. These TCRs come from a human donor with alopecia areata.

CDR3 coding DNA: TGTGCCAGTAGCCTCGGGGCCCGGGGGGACACTGAAGCTTTCTTT. This encodes CASSLGARGDTEAFF. This chain connects TRBV19 to TRBJ1-1; D possibly corresponds to TRBD1 (5 bases). The CDR3 consists of 15 residues. The germline V gene encodes CDR1 LNHDA and CDR2 SQIVND (reference sequence). V lost 6 bases and J lost 3, with 17 bases in between.

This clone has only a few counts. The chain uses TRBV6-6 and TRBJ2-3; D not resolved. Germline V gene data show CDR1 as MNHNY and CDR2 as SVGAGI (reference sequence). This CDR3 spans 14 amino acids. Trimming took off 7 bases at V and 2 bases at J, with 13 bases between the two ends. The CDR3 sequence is CASTYERATDTQYF. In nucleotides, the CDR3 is TGTGCCAGCACCTACGAACGGGCCACAGATACGCAGTATTTT.

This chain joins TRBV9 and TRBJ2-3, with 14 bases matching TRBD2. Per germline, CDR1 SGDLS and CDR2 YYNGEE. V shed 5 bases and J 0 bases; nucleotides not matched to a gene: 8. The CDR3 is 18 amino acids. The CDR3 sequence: CASSPGLAGGTSTDTQYF. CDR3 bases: TGTGCCAGCAGTCCAGGACTAGCGGGGGGTACTAGCACAGATACGCAGTATTTT.

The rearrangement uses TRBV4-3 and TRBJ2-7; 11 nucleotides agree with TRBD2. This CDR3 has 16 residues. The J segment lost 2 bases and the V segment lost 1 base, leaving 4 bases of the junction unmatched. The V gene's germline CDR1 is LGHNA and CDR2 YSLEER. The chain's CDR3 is CASSQVLAGETYEQYF. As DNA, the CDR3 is TGCGCCAGCAGCCAAGTACTAGCGGGGGAGACCTACGAGCAGTACTTC.

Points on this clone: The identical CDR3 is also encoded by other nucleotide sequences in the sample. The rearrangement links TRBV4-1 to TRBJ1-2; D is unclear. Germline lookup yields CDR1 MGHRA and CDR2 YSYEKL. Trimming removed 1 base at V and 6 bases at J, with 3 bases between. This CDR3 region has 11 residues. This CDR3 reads CASSQGDGYTF. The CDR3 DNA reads TGCGCCAGCAGCCAAGGGGATGGCTACACCTTC.

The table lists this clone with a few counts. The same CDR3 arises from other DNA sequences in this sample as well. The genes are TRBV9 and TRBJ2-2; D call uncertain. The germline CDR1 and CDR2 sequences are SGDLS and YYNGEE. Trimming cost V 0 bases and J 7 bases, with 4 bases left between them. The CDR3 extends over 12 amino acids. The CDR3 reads CASSVVNGELFF. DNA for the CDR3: TGTGCCAGCAGCGTAGTAAACGGGGAGCTGTTTTTT.

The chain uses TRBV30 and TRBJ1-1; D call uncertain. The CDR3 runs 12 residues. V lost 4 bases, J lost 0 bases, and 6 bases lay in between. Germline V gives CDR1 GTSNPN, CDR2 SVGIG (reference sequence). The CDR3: CAWTSVNTEAFF. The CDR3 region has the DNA TGTGCCTGGACGTCAGTGAACACTGAAGCTTTCTTT.

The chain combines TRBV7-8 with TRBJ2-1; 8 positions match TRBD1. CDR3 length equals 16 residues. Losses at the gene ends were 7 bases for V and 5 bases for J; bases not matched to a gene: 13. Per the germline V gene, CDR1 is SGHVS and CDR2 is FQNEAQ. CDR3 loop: CASTPRQGLPHNEQFF. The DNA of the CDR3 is TGTGCCAGCACCCCTCGACAGGGGTTACCACACAATGAGCAGTTCTTC.

The DNA of the CDR3 is TGCAGCGTTGTGGGGGGTGATGGCTACACCTTC. Encoded protein: CSVVGGDGYTF. This chain uses TRBV29-1 with TRBJ1-2; D possibly corresponds to TRBD1 (5 bases). CDR1 is SQVTM and CDR2 is ANQGSEA in the germline V gene. The CDR3 loop spans 11 amino acids. The ends were cut back, 4 bases at V and 6 bases at J, with 9 bases in the middle.

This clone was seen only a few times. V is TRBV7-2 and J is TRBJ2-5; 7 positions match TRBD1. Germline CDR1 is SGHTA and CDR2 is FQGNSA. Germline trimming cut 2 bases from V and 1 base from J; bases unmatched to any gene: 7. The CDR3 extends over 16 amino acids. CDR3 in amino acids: CASSLPGQQPQETQYF. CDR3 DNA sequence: TGTGCCAGCAGCTTACCGGGACAGCAACCCCAAGAGACCCAGTACTTC.

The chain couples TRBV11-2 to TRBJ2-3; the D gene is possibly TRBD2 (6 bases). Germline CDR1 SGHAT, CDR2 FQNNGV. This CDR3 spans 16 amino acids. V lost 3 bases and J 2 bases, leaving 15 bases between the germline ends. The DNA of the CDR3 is TGTGCCAGCAGCTTCCCGCGGGACTCAATCACAGATACGCAGTATTTT. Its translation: CASSFPRDSITDTQYF.

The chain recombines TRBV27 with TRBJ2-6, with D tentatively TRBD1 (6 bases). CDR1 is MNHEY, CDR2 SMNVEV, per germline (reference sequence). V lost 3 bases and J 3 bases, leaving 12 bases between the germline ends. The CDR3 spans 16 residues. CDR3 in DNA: TGTGCCAGCAGTTTTACAGGGTCGGGTGGGGCCAACGTCCTGACTTTC. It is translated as CASSFTGSGGANVLTF.

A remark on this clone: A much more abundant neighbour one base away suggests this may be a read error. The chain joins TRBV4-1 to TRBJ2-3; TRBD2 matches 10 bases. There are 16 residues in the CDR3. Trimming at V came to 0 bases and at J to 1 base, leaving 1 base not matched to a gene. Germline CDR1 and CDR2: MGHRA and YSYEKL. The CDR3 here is CASSQDLAGGTDTQYF. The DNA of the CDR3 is TGCGCCAGCAGCCAAGATCTAGCGGGGGGCACAGATACGCAGTATTTT.

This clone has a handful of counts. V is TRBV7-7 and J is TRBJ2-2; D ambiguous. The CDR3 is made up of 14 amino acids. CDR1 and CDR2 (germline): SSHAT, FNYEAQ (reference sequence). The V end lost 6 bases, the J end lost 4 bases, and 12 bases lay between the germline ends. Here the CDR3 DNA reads TGTGCCAGCAGACAGACACAGAGCACCGGGGAGCTGTTTTTT. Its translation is CASRQTQSTGELFF.

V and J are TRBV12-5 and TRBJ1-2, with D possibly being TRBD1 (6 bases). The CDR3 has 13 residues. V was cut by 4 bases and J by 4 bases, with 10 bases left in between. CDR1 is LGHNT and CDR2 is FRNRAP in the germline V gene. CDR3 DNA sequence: TGTGCTAGTGGTTCTGGACAGAGCTATGGCTACACCTTC. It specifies CASGSGQSYGYTF.

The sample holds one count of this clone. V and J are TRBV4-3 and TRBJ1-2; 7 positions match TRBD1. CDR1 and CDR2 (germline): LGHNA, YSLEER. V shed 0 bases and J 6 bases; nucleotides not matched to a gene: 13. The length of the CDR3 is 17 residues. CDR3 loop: CASSQEIGQQGRNGYTF. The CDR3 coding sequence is TGCGCCAGCAGCCAAGAGATCGGCCAACAGGGGAGGAATGGCTACACCTTC.

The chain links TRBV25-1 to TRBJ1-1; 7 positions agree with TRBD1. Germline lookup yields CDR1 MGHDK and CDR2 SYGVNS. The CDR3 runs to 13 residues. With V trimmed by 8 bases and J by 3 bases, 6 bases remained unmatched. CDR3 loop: CASGQGEDTEAFF. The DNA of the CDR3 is TGTGCCAGCGGTCAGGGGGAGGACACTGAAGCTTTCTTT.

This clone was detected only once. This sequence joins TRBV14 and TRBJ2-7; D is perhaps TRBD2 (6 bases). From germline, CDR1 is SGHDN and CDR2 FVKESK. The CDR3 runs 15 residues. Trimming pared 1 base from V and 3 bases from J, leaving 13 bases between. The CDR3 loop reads CASSQARGLNYEQYF. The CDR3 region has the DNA TGTGCCAGCAGCCAAGCACGTGGACTAAACTACGAGCAGTACTTC.

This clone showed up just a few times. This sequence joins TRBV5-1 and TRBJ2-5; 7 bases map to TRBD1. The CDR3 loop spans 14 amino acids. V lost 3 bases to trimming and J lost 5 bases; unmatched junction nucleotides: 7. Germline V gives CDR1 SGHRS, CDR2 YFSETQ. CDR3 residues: CASSSTGALETQYF. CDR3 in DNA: TGCGCCAGCAGCTCTACAGGGGCGTTGGAGACCCAGTACTTC. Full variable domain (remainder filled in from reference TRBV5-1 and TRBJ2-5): KAGVTQTPRYLIKTRGQQVTLSCSPISGHRSVSWYQQTPGQGLQFLFEYFSETQRNKGNFPGRFSGRQFSNSRSEMNVSTLELGDSALYLCASSSTGALETQYFGPGTRLLVL.

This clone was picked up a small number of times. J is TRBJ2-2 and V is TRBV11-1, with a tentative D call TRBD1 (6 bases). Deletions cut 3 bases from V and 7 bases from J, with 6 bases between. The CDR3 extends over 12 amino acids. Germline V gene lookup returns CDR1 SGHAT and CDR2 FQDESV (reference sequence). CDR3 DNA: TGTGCCAGCAGCTTGGGACACGGGGAGCTGTTTTTT. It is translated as CASSLGHGELFF.

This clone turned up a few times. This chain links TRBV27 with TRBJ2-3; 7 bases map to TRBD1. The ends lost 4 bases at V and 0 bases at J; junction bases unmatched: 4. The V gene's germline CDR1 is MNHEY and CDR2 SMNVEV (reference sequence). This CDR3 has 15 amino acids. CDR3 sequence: CASSSGQSSTDTQYF. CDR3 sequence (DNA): TGTGCCAGCAGTTCGGGACAGTCAAGCACAGATACGCAGTATTTT.

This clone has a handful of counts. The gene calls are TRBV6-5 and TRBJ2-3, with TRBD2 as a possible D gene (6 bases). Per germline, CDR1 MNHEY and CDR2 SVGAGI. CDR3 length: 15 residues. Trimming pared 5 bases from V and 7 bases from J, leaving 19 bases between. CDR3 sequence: CASSASGPARNTQYF. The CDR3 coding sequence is TGTGCCAGCAGTGCGAGCGGGCCAGCAAGGAATACGCAGTATTTT.

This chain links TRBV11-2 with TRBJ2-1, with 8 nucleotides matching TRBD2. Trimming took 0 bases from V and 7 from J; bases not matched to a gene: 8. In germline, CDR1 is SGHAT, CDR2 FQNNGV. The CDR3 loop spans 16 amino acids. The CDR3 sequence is CASSLEPGGVGNEQFF. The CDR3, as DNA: TGTGCCAGCAGCTTAGAGCCCGGGGGGGTTGGAAATGAGCAGTTCTTC.

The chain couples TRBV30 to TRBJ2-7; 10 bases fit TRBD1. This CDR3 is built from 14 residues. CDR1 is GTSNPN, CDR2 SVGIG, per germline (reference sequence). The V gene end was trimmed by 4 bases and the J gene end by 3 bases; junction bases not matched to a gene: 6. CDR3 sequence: CAWTHGTGVYEQYF. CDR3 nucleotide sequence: TGTGCCTGGACCCACGGGACAGGGGTCTACGAGCAGTACTTC.

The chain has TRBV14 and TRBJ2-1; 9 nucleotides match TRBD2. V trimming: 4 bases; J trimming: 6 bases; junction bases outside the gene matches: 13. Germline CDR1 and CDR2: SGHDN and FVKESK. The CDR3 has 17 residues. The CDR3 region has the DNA TGTGCCAGCAGCCTAAAACCATTGGGGACTAGCCGCAATGAGCAGTTCTTC. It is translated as CASSLKPLGTSRNEQFF.

This chain's CDR3 is CASSSGGGRYNEQFF. The CDR3 nucleotides read TGTGCCAGCAGCTCAGGGGGAGGCCGCTACAATGAGCAGTTCTTC. The chain employs TRBV7-2 and TRBJ2-1, with D perhaps matching TRBD1 (7 bases). Germline lookup yields CDR1 SGHTA and CDR2 FQGNSA. There are 15 residues in the CDR3. Trimming left V 4 bases short and J 3 bases short, with 13 bases between.

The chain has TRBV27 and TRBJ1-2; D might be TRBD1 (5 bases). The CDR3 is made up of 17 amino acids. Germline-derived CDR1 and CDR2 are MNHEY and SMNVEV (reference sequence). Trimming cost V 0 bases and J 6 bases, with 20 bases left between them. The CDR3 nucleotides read TGTGCCAGCAGTTTATCTCCCGGGGCGGGGAGGGTCGATGGCTACACCTTC. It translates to CASSLSPGAGRVDGYTF.